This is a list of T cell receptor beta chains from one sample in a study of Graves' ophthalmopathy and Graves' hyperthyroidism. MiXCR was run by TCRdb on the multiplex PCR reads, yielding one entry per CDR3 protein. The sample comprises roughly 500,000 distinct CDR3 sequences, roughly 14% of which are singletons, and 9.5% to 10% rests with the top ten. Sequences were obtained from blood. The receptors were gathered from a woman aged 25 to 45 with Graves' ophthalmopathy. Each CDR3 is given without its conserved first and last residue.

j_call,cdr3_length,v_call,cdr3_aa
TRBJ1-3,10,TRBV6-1,ASSGYGNTIY
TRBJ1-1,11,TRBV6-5,ASSYPTATEAF
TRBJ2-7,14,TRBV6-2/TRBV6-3,ASSWGGWAVSYEQY
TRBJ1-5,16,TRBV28,ASSSGGGGVRSNQPQH
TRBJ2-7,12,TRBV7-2,ASSSDYISYEQY
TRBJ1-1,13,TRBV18,ASSGGGSADTEAF
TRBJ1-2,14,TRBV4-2,ASSQIAGPEDYGYT
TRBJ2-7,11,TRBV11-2,ASSLDTGLAQY
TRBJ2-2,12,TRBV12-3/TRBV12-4,ASSLHVNTGELF
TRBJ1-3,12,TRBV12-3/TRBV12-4,ASRGGGTGNTIY